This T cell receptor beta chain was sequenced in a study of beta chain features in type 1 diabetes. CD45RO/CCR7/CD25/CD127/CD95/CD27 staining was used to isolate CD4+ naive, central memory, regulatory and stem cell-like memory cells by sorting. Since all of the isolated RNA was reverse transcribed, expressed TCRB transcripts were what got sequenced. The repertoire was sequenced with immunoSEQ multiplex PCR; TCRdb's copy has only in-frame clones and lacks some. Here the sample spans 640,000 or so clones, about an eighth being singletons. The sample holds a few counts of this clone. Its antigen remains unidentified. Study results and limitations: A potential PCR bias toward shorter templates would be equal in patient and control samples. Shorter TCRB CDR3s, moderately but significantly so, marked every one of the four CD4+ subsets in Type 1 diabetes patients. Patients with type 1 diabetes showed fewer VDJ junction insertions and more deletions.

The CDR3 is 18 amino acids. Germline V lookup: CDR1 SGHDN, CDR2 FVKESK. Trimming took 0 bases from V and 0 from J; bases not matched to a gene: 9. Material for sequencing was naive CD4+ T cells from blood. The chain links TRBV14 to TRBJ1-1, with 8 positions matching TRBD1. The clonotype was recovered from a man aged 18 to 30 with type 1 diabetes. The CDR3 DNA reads TGTGCCAGCAGCCAAGAATACAGGGGGGGAATATTGAACACTGAAGCTTTCTTT. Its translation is CASSQEYRGGILNTEAFF.